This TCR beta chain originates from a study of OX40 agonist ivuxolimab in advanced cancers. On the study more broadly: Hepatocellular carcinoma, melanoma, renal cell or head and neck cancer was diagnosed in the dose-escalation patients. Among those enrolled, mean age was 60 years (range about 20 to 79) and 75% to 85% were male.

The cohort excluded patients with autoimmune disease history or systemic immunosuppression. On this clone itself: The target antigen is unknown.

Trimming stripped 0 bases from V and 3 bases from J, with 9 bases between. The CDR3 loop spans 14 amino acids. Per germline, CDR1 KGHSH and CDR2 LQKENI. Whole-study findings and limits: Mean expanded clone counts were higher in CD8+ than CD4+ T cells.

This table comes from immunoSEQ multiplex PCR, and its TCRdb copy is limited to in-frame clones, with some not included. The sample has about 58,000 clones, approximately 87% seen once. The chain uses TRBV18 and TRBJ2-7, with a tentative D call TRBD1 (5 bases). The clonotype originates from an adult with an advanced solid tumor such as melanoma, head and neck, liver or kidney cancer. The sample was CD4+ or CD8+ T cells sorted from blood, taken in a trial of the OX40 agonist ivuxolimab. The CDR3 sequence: CASSPPGRNYEQYF. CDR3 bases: TGTGCCAGCTCACCACCGGGGCGGAACTACGAGCAGTACTTC.